The next 3 T cell receptor beta chains were all read from a single sample in a study of PD-1 blockade in classical Hodgkin lymphoma. Only in-frame clones appear in the TCRdb table, and some are missing; sequencing was by immunoSEQ multiplex PCR. The sample contains 80,000 to 95,000 clones, 83% of which appear only once. The time point: cycle 4 day 1 (C4D1), after 5 to 7 weeks of nivolumab. Relapses following autologous stem cell transplantation were seen in all patients, with brentuximab vedotin exposure varying. The sample here was peripheral blood mononuclear cells (PBMCs), taken before the fourth cycle of nivolumab. The origin of the receptors is a human donor with classical Hodgkin lymphoma.

This chain connects TRBV9 to TRBJ2-5; 10 bases are a match to TRBD2. This CDR3 has 13 amino acids. V was pared by 7 bases and J by 5 bases, with 5 bases of the junction left unmatched. CDR1 is SGDLS, CDR2 YYNGEE, per germline. The CDR3 nucleotides read TGTGCCAGCGGGGGGACTAGCGTTGAGACCCAGTACTTC. Its translation: CASGGTSVETQYF.

The rearrangement joins TRBV27 to TRBJ1-2, with 12 bases matching TRBD1. CDR3 length equals 18 residues. The V gene's germline CDR1 is MNHEY and CDR2 SMNVEV (reference sequence). The J segment lost 4 bases and the V segment lost 5 bases, leaving 14 bases of the junction unmatched. The DNA of the CDR3 is TGTGCCAGCAGTCTGGCCCTCGCCGGGACAGGGGGCGCCTATGGCTACACCTTC. Translating gives CASSLALAGTGGAYGYTF.

The CDR3 sequence: CASSYGPTYEQYF. The CDR3 region has the DNA TGTGCCAGCAGTTACGGGCCTACCTACGAGCAGTACTTC. The chain joins TRBV6-5 to TRBJ2-7, with unresolved D. The V and J ends lost 2 bases and 2 bases respectively, with 7 bases between them. Per the germline V gene, CDR1 is MNHEY and CDR2 is SVGAGI. This CDR3 contains 13 residues.